A selection of T cell receptor beta chains follows, all from one sample in a study of cytomegalovirus exposure and HLA in healthy donors. Generated by immunoSEQ multiplex PCR, the TCRdb table keeps only in-frame clones and is missing some. The sample has 110,000 or so clones, 73% seen once. What was sequenced was PBMCs. These receptor sequences come from a man in his forties in good health and CMV-seronegative. The CDR3 runs from the conserved cysteine through the conserved F or W. The order of the fields is V gene, clone size, J gene, D gene, CDR3 protein, CDR3 DNA. A D gene is named only where the DNA matches it firmly. Rows may omit the clone size; those that give it use once, few, many or a size class.

V: TRBV6-4; size: .; J: TRBJ1-1; D: .; CDR3: CASSDSGRTEAFF; DNA: TGTGCCAGCAGTGACTCGGGCAGGACTGAAGCTTTCTTT
V: TRBV19; size: .; J: TRBJ1-2; D: TRBD1; CDR3: CASSAPGGRGNGYPF; DNA: TGTGCCAGTAGTGCCCCAGGGGGCAGGGGGAATGGCTACCCCTTC
V: TRBV5-1; size: .; J: TRBJ2-7; D: TRBD1; CDR3: CASSLSWGQGPNEQYF; DNA: TGCGCCAGCAGCTTGTCTTGGGGACAGGGTCCCAACGAGCAGTACTTC
V: TRBV7-3; size: .; J: TRBJ2-1; D: TRBD2; CDR3: CASSLIRGGRNEQFF; DNA: TGTGCCAGCAGCTTAATCCGGGGGGGCCGCAATGAGCAGTTCTTC
V: TRBV15; size: .; J: TRBJ1-1; D: .; CDR3: CATSVKNRRTTFF; DNA: TGTGCCACCAGCGTAAAAAACAGGCGGACAACTTTCTTT
V: TRBV11-2; size: .; J: TRBJ1-3; D: .; CDR3: CASSLAGDLGNTIYF; DNA: TGTGCCAGCAGCTTAGCGGGGGACCTAGGGAACACCATATATTTT
V: TRBV29-1; size: .; J: TRBJ1-1; D: .; CDR3: CSVSKQTNLNTEAFF; DNA: TGCAGCGTCTCCAAGCAGACAAACCTGAACACTGAAGCTTTCTTT
V: TRBV2; size: few; J: TRBJ1-6; D: TRBD1; CDR3: CASSVDRGGSPLHF; DNA: TGTGCCAGCAGTGTTGACAGGGGAGGCTCACCCCTCCACTTT
V: TRBV30; size: once; J: TRBJ1-5; D: .; CDR3: CAWQGYSNQPQHF; DNA: TGTGCCTGGCAGGGATATAGCAATCAGCCCCAGCATTTT
V: TRBV9; size: .; J: TRBJ2-7; D: .; CDR3: CASSVGSGGGYEQYF; DNA: TGTGCCAGCAGCGTAGGGTCCGGGGGAGGCTACGAGCAGTACTTC